This T cell receptor (beta chain) was identified in a study of cytomegalovirus exposure and HLA in healthy donors. Researchers ran the PCR with 60 Vbeta and 13 Jbeta primers. Assay used: immunoSEQ multiplex PCR; TCRdb lists only in-frame clones, some missing. The sample yields 190,000 or so clones, 75% to 85% seen once. The germline gives CDR1 SGDLS, CDR2 YYNGEE. The CDR3 has 13 amino acids. Between the trimmed V and J ends, which lost 4 bases and 5 bases, there was a span of 13 bases. The TCR comes from a boy younger than 18 in good health and CMV-seronegative. Sequenced input: PBMCs. The rearrangement links TRBV9 to TRBJ2-7; perhaps TRBD1 as D (6 bases). In nucleotides, the CDR3 is TGTGCCAGCAGCCCCGGACAGCCTCACGAGCAGTACTTC. It yields the protein CASSPGQPHEQYF.